This is a list of T cell receptor beta chains from one sample in a study of CD8 T cells in Susac syndrome. TCRdb re-derived calls from the immunoSEQ multiplex PCR reads in MiXCR, one entry per CDR3 protein. Of approximately 94,000 distinct CDR3 sequences in the sample, 95% were seen once. The sample taken for sequencing was CD8+ T cells from PBMCs. The receptors here all came from a human donor with Susac syndrome. Both conserved end residues are part of each CDR3. The D gene is left open where the match is weak. Clone size is not always given. Where it is, it says once, few, many or a class for expanded clones.

D gene: -; J gene: TRBJ2-1; V gene: TRBV18; clone size: -; CDR3 DNA: TGTGCCAGCTCTCCGGAGGATTACAATGAGCAGTTCTTC; CDR3 protein: CASSPEDYNEQFF
D gene: -; J gene: TRBJ2-3; V gene: TRBV4-1; clone size: once; CDR3 DNA: TGCGCCAGCAGCCAAGGACGAGCAAGAACGATCACAGATACGCAGTATTTT; CDR3 protein: CASSQGRARTITDTQYF
D gene: -; J gene: TRBJ1-2; V gene: TRBV7-3; clone size: -; CDR3 DNA: TGTGCCAGCAGCTCCACGGGAGGGGGAAGTGGCTACACCTTC; CDR3 protein: CASSSTGGGSGYTF
D gene: TRBD1; J gene: TRBJ1-2; V gene: TRBV5-6; clone size: -; CDR3 DNA: TGTGCCAGCGGAGGGACAGGGACAAGTGGCTACACCTTC; CDR3 protein: CASGGTGTSGYTF
D gene: -; J gene: TRBJ2-6; V gene: TRBV7-9; clone size: -; CDR3 DNA: TGTGCCAGCAGCCCGGAGCTATCTGGGGCCAACGTCCTGACTTTC; CDR3 protein: CASSPELSGANVLTF
D gene: TRBD1; J gene: TRBJ1-4; V gene: TRBV29-1; clone size: -; CDR3 DNA: TGCAGCGTTGCCCGGGACAGGGGTAATGAAAAACTGTTTTTT; CDR3 protein: CSVARDRGNEKLFF
D gene: -; J gene: TRBJ1-1; V gene: TRBV13; clone size: -; CDR3 DNA: TGTGCCAGCAGCTTACAGGAAAGGAACACTGAAGCTTTCTTT; CDR3 protein: CASSLQERNTEAFF
D gene: -; J gene: TRBJ2-3; V gene: TRBV29-1; clone size: -; CDR3 DNA: TGCAGCGTTGTCCCCGCAGATACGCAGTATTTT; CDR3 protein: CSVVPADTQYF
D gene: -; J gene: TRBJ2-1; V gene: TRBV20-1; clone size: -; CDR3 DNA: TGCAGTGCTAGAAGCGAGACTGAGCAGTTCTTC; CDR3 protein: CSARSETEQFF
D gene: -; J gene: TRBJ1-2; V gene: TRBV20-1; clone size: -; CDR3 DNA: TGCAGTGCTAGAGATCTAGGAGGCAACCACTATGGCTACACCTTC; CDR3 protein: CSARDLGGNHYGYTF
D gene: -; J gene: TRBJ2-7; V gene: TRBV14; clone size: -; CDR3 DNA: TGTGCCAGCAGCCAAGGGGAGGGGGCTACCTACGAGCAGTACTTC; CDR3 protein: CASSQGEGATYEQYF
D gene: -; J gene: TRBJ1-1; V gene: TRBV19; clone size: -; CDR3 DNA: TGTGCCAGTAGTAGGGGACTTGAGACTTTCTTT; CDR3 protein: CASSRGLETFF
D gene: -; J gene: TRBJ1-5; V gene: TRBV20-1; clone size: -; CDR3 DNA: TGCAGTGTCAAGTGGGGGGGCAATCAGCCCCAGCATTTT; CDR3 protein: CSVKWGGNQPQHF
D gene: -; J gene: TRBJ2-5; V gene: TRBV13; clone size: -; CDR3 DNA: TGTGCCAGCAGCTTATCGGCCGGGACTGAGACCCAGTACTTC; CDR3 protein: CASSLSAGTETQYF
D gene: -; J gene: TRBJ1-2; V gene: TRBV7-6; clone size: -; CDR3 DNA: TGTGCCAGCAGCGCCTCAAACGCAGGGGATTATGGCTACACCTTC; CDR3 protein: CASSASNAGDYGYTF
D gene: TRBD1; J gene: TRBJ1-2; V gene: TRBV4-1; clone size: -; CDR3 DNA: TGCGCCAGCAACCCGGACAGGGGGATAGCTAACTATGGCTACACCTTC; CDR3 protein: CASNPDRGIANYGYTF
D gene: -; J gene: TRBJ2-2; V gene: TRBV25-1; clone size: -; CDR3 DNA: TGTGCCAGCAGACAGAATGCGGGCGGGGAGCTGTTTTTT; CDR3 protein: CASRQNAGGELFF
D gene: -; J gene: TRBJ2-7; V gene: TRBV5-1; clone size: -; CDR3 DNA: TGCGCCAGCAGCTTGTCTGGGATCGGGGACTACGAGCAGTACTTC; CDR3 protein: CASSLSGIGDYEQYF
D gene: -; J gene: TRBJ2-1; V gene: TRBV23-1; clone size: -; CDR3 DNA: TGCGCCAGCAAGGTCGAGGGACGACTGGGGGTAATGAGGCAGTTCTTC; CDR3 protein: CASKVEGRLGVMRQFF
D gene: -; J gene: TRBJ2-5; V gene: TRBV28; clone size: -; CDR3 DNA: TGTGCCAGCAGTGGTGGTCGATCCCCACCACCCCAAGAGACCCAGTACTTC; CDR3 protein: CASSGGRSPPPQETQYF
D gene: -; J gene: TRBJ2-3; V gene: TRBV18; clone size: -; CDR3 DNA: TGTGCCAGCTCAAACCCAGATACGCAGTATTTT; CDR3 protein: CASSNPDTQYF
D gene: -; J gene: TRBJ2-1; V gene: TRBV14; clone size: few; CDR3 DNA: TGTGCCAGCAGCCAGGGGGGCTCCTACAATGAGCAGTTCTTC; CDR3 protein: CASSQGGSYNEQFF
D gene: -; J gene: TRBJ1-4; V gene: TRBV6-5; clone size: -; CDR3 DNA: TGTGCCAGCAGTTACTCGTTAGGAACAGGGTCTGCTGAAAAACTGTTTTTT; CDR3 protein: CASSYSLGTGSAEKLFF
D gene: TRBD1; J gene: TRBJ1-2; V gene: TRBV27; clone size: -; CDR3 DNA: TGTGCCAGCAGTTTTGGGACAGGGGGTGCCTATGGCTACACCTTC; CDR3 protein: CASSFGTGGAYGYTF
D gene: -; J gene: TRBJ1-2; V gene: TRBV5-1; clone size: -; CDR3 DNA: TGCGCCAGCAGCTTGGAGACAACCGACGGCTACACCTTC; CDR3 protein: CASSLETTDGYTF
D gene: -; J gene: TRBJ1-2; V gene: TRBV15; clone size: -; CDR3 DNA: TGTGCCACCAGCCCCCGTGGGGGCTACTATGGCTACACCTTC; CDR3 protein: CATSPRGGYYGYTF
D gene: -; J gene: TRBJ1-5; V gene: TRBV4-2; clone size: -; CDR3 DNA: TGTGCCAGCAGCCAAGAGTGGGCCAGCAATCAGCCCCAGCATTTT; CDR3 protein: CASSQEWASNQPQHF
D gene: -; J gene: TRBJ2-3; V gene: TRBV4-1; clone size: -; CDR3 DNA: TGCGCCAGCAGCCAAGTTTCGGCGGGGGCGGGGGATACGCAGTATTTT; CDR3 protein: CASSQVSAGAGDTQYF
D gene: TRBD2; J gene: TRBJ2-5; V gene: TRBV28; clone size: -; CDR3 DNA: TGTGCCAGCAGTTTGGCCCCCCCTCGGGAGGTTGAGACCCAGTACTTC; CDR3 protein: CASSLAPPREVETQYF
D gene: -; J gene: TRBJ2-6; V gene: TRBV29-1; clone size: -; CDR3 DNA: TGCAGCGTTGACGACAGACCCTCGGGGGCCAACGTCCTGACTTTC; CDR3 protein: CSVDDRPSGANVLTF
D gene: -; J gene: TRBJ1-1; V gene: TRBV29-1; clone size: once; CDR3 DNA: TGCAGCGTCAACAGTGCGTATGGGAACACTGAAGCTTTCTTT; CDR3 protein: CSVNSAYGNTEAFF
D gene: -; J gene: TRBJ2-3; V gene: TRBV18; clone size: -; CDR3 DNA: TGTGCCAGCTCACCAGGGGGGCAGAATACGCAGTATTTT; CDR3 protein: CASSPGGQNTQYF
D gene: -; J gene: TRBJ2-2; V gene: TRBV10-3; clone size: -; CDR3 DNA: TGTGCCATCACAAGGCAAGCGAACACCGGGGAGCTGTTTTTT; CDR3 protein: CAITRQANTGELFF
D gene: -; J gene: TRBJ2-1; V gene: TRBV29-1; clone size: -; CDR3 DNA: TGCAGCACCCGAGACAGGCCAGGGGAGCAGTTCTTC; CDR3 protein: CSTRDRPGEQFF
D gene: -; J gene: TRBJ1-2; V gene: TRBV9; clone size: -; CDR3 DNA: TGTGCCAGCAGCGTAGAGCGCCCAGCCTATGGCTACACCTTC; CDR3 protein: CASSVERPAYGYTF
D gene: TRBD1; J gene: TRBJ1-2; V gene: TRBV29-1; clone size: -; CDR3 DNA: TGCAGCGTTGAAAACAGGGGGATCTATGGCTACACCTTC; CDR3 protein: CSVENRGIYGYTF
D gene: -; J gene: TRBJ2-3; V gene: TRBV9; clone size: -; CDR3 DNA: TGTGCCAGCAGCGGTGGGAGAATTTGGACAGATACGCAGTATTTT; CDR3 protein: CASSGGRIWTDTQYF
D gene: -; J gene: TRBJ1-1; V gene: TRBV7-2; clone size: -; CDR3 DNA: TGTGCCAGCAGCGCAAATTACGGGAGAGCTTTCTTT; CDR3 protein: CASSANYGRAFF
D gene: -; J gene: TRBJ1-1; V gene: TRBV20-1; clone size: -; CDR3 DNA: TGCAGTGCTAGAGAAGGGCCGAGGAACACTGAAGCTTTCTTT; CDR3 protein: CSAREGPRNTEAFF
D gene: TRBD1; J gene: TRBJ1-2; V gene: TRBV4-1; clone size: -; CDR3 DNA: TGCGCCAGCAGCCAACAGGGGGTCCTGTACACCTTC; CDR3 protein: CASSQQGVLYTF
D gene: -; J gene: TRBJ1-2; V gene: TRBV5-4; clone size: -; CDR3 DNA: TGTGCCAGCACCGGACTCTCCCCTATGGGCTACACCTTC; CDR3 protein: CASTGLSPMGYTF
D gene: -; J gene: TRBJ2-3; V gene: TRBV11-2; clone size: -; CDR3 DNA: TGTGCCAGCAGCCCCCCCCGCGGGCCCCATGGGGATACGCAGTATTTT; CDR3 protein: CASSPPRGPHGDTQYF
D gene: -; J gene: TRBJ2-7; V gene: TRBV20-1; clone size: -; CDR3 DNA: TGCAGTGCGGTCCGGGGAGAGCAGTACTTC; CDR3 protein: CSAVRGEQYF
D gene: -; J gene: TRBJ2-3; V gene: TRBV9; clone size: -; CDR3 DNA: TGTGCCAGCAGCGTAGCGGGGCGGAGTAGCACAGATACGCAGTATTTT; CDR3 protein: CASSVAGRSSTDTQYF
D gene: TRBD2; J gene: TRBJ2-1; V gene: TRBV29-1; clone size: -; CDR3 DNA: TGCAGCGTTGAACTAGCGGGGGCCTTTTTCTCCTACAATGAGCAGTTCTTC; CDR3 protein: CSVELAGAFFSYNEQFF
D gene: -; J gene: TRBJ2-3; V gene: TRBV2; clone size: -; CDR3 DNA: TGTGCCAGCGTTAAGGAGCAGAGCACAGATACGCAGTATTTT; CDR3 protein: CASVKEQSTDTQYF
D gene: -; J gene: TRBJ1-5; V gene: TRBV25-1; clone size: -; CDR3 DNA: TGTGCCAGCAGTGAACCTCATATGGGGCCCCAGCATTTT; CDR3 protein: CASSEPHMGPQHF
D gene: -; J gene: TRBJ1-5; V gene: TRBV7-9; clone size: -; CDR3 DNA: TGTGCCAGCAGCTCGTCCTATCAGCCCCAGCATTTT; CDR3 protein: CASSSSYQPQHF
D gene: -; J gene: TRBJ2-1; V gene: TRBV5-1; clone size: -; CDR3 DNA: TGCGCCAGCAGCTCTGACAATGAGCAGTTCTTC; CDR3 protein: CASSSDNEQFF
D gene: -; J gene: TRBJ1-6; V gene: TRBV20-1; clone size: -; CDR3 DNA: TGCAGTGCTACCCAGGGGACCGATAATTCACCCCTCCACTTT; CDR3 protein: CSATQGTDNSPLHF